The rows below give T cell receptor beta chains drawn from one sample of a study of OX40 agonist ivuxolimab in advanced cancers. Profiled with immunoSEQ multiplex PCR; TCRdb holds only in-frame clones, not every one. Of about 100,000 clones in the sample, around 90% are singletons; the top ten hold roughly 1.1%. The specimen comprised CD4+ or CD8+ T cells sorted from blood, sampled in a trial of the OX40 agonist ivuxolimab. The source of these receptors is an adult with an advanced solid tumor such as melanoma, head and neck, liver or kidney cancer. The conserved cysteine and the conserved F or W are not part of the CDR3 here. Not all rows give a size; the values are once, few, many and, for expanded clones, a class.

V | size | CDR3
TRBV10-3 | few | AIKADPSSSSPLH
TRBV19 | . | ASSVRGLGGTEAF
TRBV5-4 | . | ASSEYRVEAEAF
TRBV19 | . | ASSKREIQETQY
TRBV7-2 | . | ASSLVGQESTDTQY
TRBV6-5 | . | ASSFRVHNSPLH
TRBV10-1 | . | ASSKGTGRYNEQF
TRBV4-1 | . | ASHPGRAGAGELF
TRBV28 | . | ASSLYGLSGANVLT
TRBV5-4 | . | ASSWGQGAAPSSYEQY
TRBV19 | once | ATAGQTQETQY
TRBV6-6 | . | ASTTASSGNTIY
TRBV15 | . | ATIPDGGGRALKRETQY
TRBV6-5 | . | ASSYRTYEQY
TRBV5-1 | . | ASSPFRGQTDTQY
TRBV27 | few | ASSRDGQAPYGYT
TRBV9 | . | ASSVINSEAF
TRBV5-5 | . | ASSFFRQGNEKLF
TRBV15 | . | ATSRDVREEAF
TRBV6-5 | . | ASSRQGYSYGYT
TRBV9 | . | ASSVDSRDYPFSEQY
TRBV7-9 | . | ASSLWGDTEAF
TRBV18 | . | ASSPGQGSAEAF
TRBV6-1 | . | ASSEASTEKQY
TRBV2 | . | ASSSSRGSLYNEQF
TRBV6-1 | . | ASRGGFTYEQY